This entry is about one TCR beta chain. This clonotype was counted a few times. Its antigen is still unknown. No much larger clone is present one base from it, and per-base qualities are unavailable. The library was made by PCR. The sequencer was an Illumina HiSeq 2500. TCR libraries were prepared with molecular barcoding, using unique molecular identifiers to normalize TCRbeta repertoire quantification. TCRdb reprocessing: public reads trimmed at Q25 with fastp, clones called with MiXCR, in-frame beta chains kept. Rows with a matching CDR3 protein are joined into one entry that keeps the most common DNA and genes. This sample has under 100,000 distinct CDR3 sequences in its table, and around 15% of those were observed once. In total, the top ten clones hold roughly a fifth of the sample. In light of the paper, this sample's treatment or condition label describes: allogeneic hematopoietic cell transplantation with graft depleted of TCRalphabeta T cells and CD19 B cells. TCRalphabeta/CD19-depleted allogeneic hematopoietic cell grafts were given to the transplant recipients, all of whom were children.

The data derive from a study of T-cell reconstitution after alpha-beta-depleted transplantation in children (TCRdb year 2016). Background for the entire study: Using TCR repertoire profiling, the study quantitatively followed how T-cell immune reconstitution unfolded in children after TCRalphabeta/CD19-depleted allogeneic hematopoietic cell transplantation. Broader findings and caveats from the paper: In some patients, the high TCRbeta diversity seen at day 60 was put down to recipient T cells and intrathymic progenitors that had survived conditioning. Apparently early alphabetaT-cell count recovery about two months after transplant reportedly relied on only several hundred rapidly expanded clones derived from non-depleted graft cells. Over the following months the frequencies of hyperexpanded clones went down, and after one year T-cell counts and TCRbeta diversity were mostly credited to newly produced T cells.

The input for sequencing was PBMCs, mostly from graft donor cells, taken 180 days after TCRalphabeta/CD19-depleted stem cell transplant. This receptor was identified in a male patient between 2 and 15 years old who had a stem cell transplant for acute lymphoblastic leukemia, so the T cells may come from the graft donor.

DNA sequence: TGTGCCAGCAGTATTGGACAGGGCACTGAAGCTTTCTTT. The translation is CASSIGQGTEAFF. The V and J genes are TRBV12-3 or TRBV12-4 and TRBJ1-1; TRBD1 agrees with 8 junctional bases. From its cysteine to its phenylalanine, the CDR3 spans 13 amino acids. Just CDR3 DNA is preserved here, 39 bases in frame from base 1. The germline V end is reduced by 5 bases and the J end by 4 bases; junction bases left unmatched: 3.